This TCR beta chain was retrieved from a study of shared clonotypes between healthy human individuals. Study information: The study enrolled a couple of women and three men aged 18 to 49.

On sorted subsets, replicate PCRs used about 180 ng DNA, or 31,000 or so T cell genomes. The authors' processing: Junction-only sequences without quality scores were provided by ImmunoSEQ, so filtering was different. Generated by immunoSEQ multiplex PCR, the TCRdb table keeps only in-frame clones and is missing some. V and J calls and clone size follow that table, whereas D and trimming were derived from the DNA. The sample lists about 1 million clones, about 80% occurring once. The germline V gene has CDR1 LNHDA and CDR2 SQIVND (reference sequence). This CDR3 contains 12 residues. V lost 5 bases and J lost 11; bases outside the gene matches: 4.

This sequence originates from a man between 18 and 35 years old in good health. Source material: memory CD4+ T cells sorted from blood. The subset denotes: CD45RA-negative fraction. V gene TRBV19 combines with J gene TRBJ2-2, with 8 bases fitting TRBD1. The CDR3 DNA reads as TGTGCCAGTAGTGTTGGACAGGGCGAGCTGTTTTTT. Encoded protein: CASSVGQGELFF.